This TCR beta chain was profiled in a study of shared clonotypes between healthy human individuals. Note on this clone: Its specificity is unknown.

Sequencing used immunoSEQ multiplex PCR; TCRdb keeps in-frame clones, though not all of them. Of roughly 2.4 million clones in the sample, around 95% were seen once. Study results and limitations: Naive CD4 clonotype sharing across a few donors was around 5%.

Donors had no recently reported acute infections or vaccinations and were HIV-negative. V gave up 4 bases and J gave up 3 bases, with 15 bases separating them. CDR3 size: 16 residues. Looked up from germline, CDR1 is MGHRA and CDR2 is YSYEKL. The sequence derives from a man younger than 35 in good health. The chain is built from TRBV4-1 and TRBJ1-4; D might be TRBD1 (5 bases). The specimen sequenced was naive CD4+ T cells sorted from blood. Subset reported: CD45RA+ positively selected. The CDR3 DNA reads as TGCGCCAGCAGCCGGCAGGCGGAAGGGGCTAATGAAAAACTGTTTTTT. Its translation: CASSRQAEGANEKLFF.